This T cell receptor (beta chain) is from a study of regulatory T cells in long-lasting Graves disease. For TCR beta, libraries came from iRepertoire HTBI primers and Arm-PCR of CDR3 regions. Using its own MiXCR run on the multiplex PCR reads, TCRdb lists one record per CDR3 protein. The sample has under 300,000 distinct CDR3 sequences; around 21% are singletons. This clonotype was detected only a few times. V trimming: 0 bases; J trimming: 5 bases; junction bases outside the gene matches: 4. Germline values: CDR1 SGHTA, CDR2 FQGNSA. The CDR3 consists of 15 residues. Time point of the sample: newly diagnosed GD, antithyroid drugs for less than 3 months. Extracted RNA from PBMCs served as the source of the TCR library. Patient provenance is recorded as an endocrinology department in Xi'an, China.

The sequencing used peripheral blood mononuclear cells (PBMCs), collected at new diagnosis, from a patient treated with antithyroid drugs. The sequence derives from a female donor with Graves disease. This chain connects TRBV7-2 to TRBJ2-7, with TRBD2 matching 10 bases. The CDR3 nucleotides are TGTGCCAGCAGCTTAGCTAGCGGGAGGAAGAACGAGCAGTACTTC. It encodes CASSLASGRKNEQYF.